The TCR beta chain under discussion was sequenced for a study of blood T cell repertoires in COVID-19. The CDR3 is 13 amino acids. Trimming pared 3 bases from V and 0 bases from J, leaving 8 bases between. CDR1 is SQVTM and CDR2 is ANQGSEA in the germline V gene. TCRdb's table, derived via immunoSEQ multiplex PCR, lists solely in-frame clones and lacks some. This table holds tens of thousands of clones, almost 95% found once. The receptor comes from a woman aged 55 to 70 with active COVID-19. The sample consisted of peripheral blood. This chain uses TRBV29-1 with TRBJ1-1, with D hard to call. The DNA of the CDR3 is TGCAGCGTTGATTTGCAGTTGAACACTGAAGCTTTCTTT. This gives the protein CSVDLQLNTEAFF.